The 7 T cell receptor beta chains below were found in one sample sequenced in a study of CD8+ T cells in alopecia areata. Documented treatment: oral pan-JAK inhibitor, 5-10 mg twice daily. Sequencing used cDNA as its template, made by extracting RNA and reverse transcribing it. Produced via immunoSEQ multiplex PCR; TCRdb's table is partial and in-frame only. Among 150,000 to 200,000 clones listed, around 64% were seen once. Sequencing used CD4+ T cells sorted from blood, obtained around week 50, from a patient treated with tofacitinib. These receptors originate from a human donor with alopecia areata.

This chain connects TRBV5-1 to TRBJ2-1; D is unresolved. Germline V lookup: CDR1 SGHRS, CDR2 YFSETQ. The CDR3 extends over 15 amino acids. The V end was cut by 1 base, the J end by 6 bases, with 14 bases between. This CDR3 is CASSLWNKWGNEQFF. As DNA, the CDR3 is TGCGCCAGCAGCTTGTGGAACAAATGGGGCAATGAGCAGTTCTTC.

V gene TRBV7-8 combines with J gene TRBJ2-6, with no clear D. There are 18 residues in the CDR3. Germline assignment: CDR1 SGHVS and CDR2 FQNEAQ. Trimming cost V 2 bases and J 2 bases, with 16 bases left between them. The CDR3 DNA follows: TGTGCCAGCAGCTTACGGCAGAGCAACTTTGCTGGGGCCAACGTCCTGACTTTC. Amino acids: CASSLRQSNFAGANVLTF.

The chain links TRBV18 to TRBJ1-2; possible D gene TRBD1, 6 bases. In germline, CDR1 is KGHSH, CDR2 LQKENI. The V end was cut by 1 base, the J end by 6 bases, with 18 bases between. The CDR3 runs to 16 residues. CDR3 DNA: TGTGCCAGCTCACCACACCCCCCCTCAACAGGGAATGGCTACACCTTC. Its translation: CASSPHPPSTGNGYTF. Based on the CDR3 plus reference TRBV18 and TRBJ1-2, the full variable domain is NAGVMQNPRHLVRRRGQEARLRCSPMKGHSHVYWYRQLPEEGLKFMVYLQKENIIDESGMPKERFSAEFPKEGPSILRIQQVVRGDSAAYFCASSPHPPSTGNGYTFGSGTRLTVV.

The chain recombines TRBV29-1 with TRBJ1-1; no reliable D call. Germline V lookup: CDR1 SQVTM, CDR2 ANQGSEA. Trimming left V 3 bases short and J 0 bases short, with 11 bases between. The CDR3 runs 14 residues. CDR3 residues: CSVDRAGLNTEAFF. CDR3 coding DNA: TGCAGCGTTGATCGCGCGGGTTTGAACACTGAAGCTTTCTTT.

This clone was seen a handful of times. The J gene is TRBJ1-5, the V gene TRBV6-1; perhaps TRBD1 as D (6 bases). CDR3 length: 15 residues. The ends were cut back, 11 bases at V and 5 bases at J, with 22 bases in the middle. The germline V gene has CDR1 MNHNS and CDR2 SASEGT. The CDR3 is CASRRGAVWDQPQHF. CDR3 nucleotide sequence: TGTGCCTCCCGAAGGGGGGCGGTTTGGGATCAGCCCCAGCATTTT.

The chain carries TRBV5-5 and TRBJ1-1; 9 bases map to TRBD1. After removal of 0 bases from V and 0 bases from J, the junction contained 9 bases not matched to a gene. The CDR3 has 18 residues. The germline gives CDR1 SGHKS, CDR2 YYEKEE (reference sequence). CDR3 sequence (DNA): TGTGCCAGCAGCTTGGCGTATGACAGGGGGATCCTGAACACTGAAGCTTTCTTT. Translation: CASSLAYDRGILNTEAFF.

This clone was counted only a few times. The CDR3 DNA reads as TGTGCCAGCAAAGGGACTGACAGGTTGGACGAGCAGTACTTC. The encoded protein is CASKGTDRLDEQYF. The chain combines TRBV25-1 with TRBJ2-7; the D call may be TRBD1 or TRBD2 (6 bases each). CDR1 is MGHDK, CDR2 SYGVNS, per germline. The V end lost 7 bases, the J end lost 5 bases, and 18 bases lay between the germline ends. This CDR3 spans 14 amino acids.